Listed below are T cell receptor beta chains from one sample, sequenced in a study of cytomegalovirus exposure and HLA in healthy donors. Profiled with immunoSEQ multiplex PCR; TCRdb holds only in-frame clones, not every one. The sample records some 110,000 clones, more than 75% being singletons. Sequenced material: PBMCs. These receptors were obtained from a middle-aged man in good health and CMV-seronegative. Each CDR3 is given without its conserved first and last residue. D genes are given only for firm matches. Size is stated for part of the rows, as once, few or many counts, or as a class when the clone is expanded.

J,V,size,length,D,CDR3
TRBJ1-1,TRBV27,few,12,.,ASTPPKLNTEAF
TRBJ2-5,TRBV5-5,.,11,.,ASSFGARETQY
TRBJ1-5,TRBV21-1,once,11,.,ASCRDTNQPQH
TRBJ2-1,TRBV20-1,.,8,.,SARGYEQF
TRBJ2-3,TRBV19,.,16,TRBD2,ASSIARTSGGARDTQY
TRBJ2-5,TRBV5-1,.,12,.,ASSSSGLQETQY
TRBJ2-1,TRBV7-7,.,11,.,ASSMDIYNEQF
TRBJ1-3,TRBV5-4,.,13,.,ASSSRGLSGNTIY
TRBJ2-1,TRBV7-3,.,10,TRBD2,ASSRGEDEQF
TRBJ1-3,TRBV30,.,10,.,ASGHSGNTIY
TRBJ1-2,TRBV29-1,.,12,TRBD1,SAGTGGAGYGYT
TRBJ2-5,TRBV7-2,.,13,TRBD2,ASRTGTIGGETQY
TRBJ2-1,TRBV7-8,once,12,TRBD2,ASSQPGLALEQF
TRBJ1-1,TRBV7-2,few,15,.,ASSFSPAGGADTEAF
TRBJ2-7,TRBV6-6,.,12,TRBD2,ASTSPGGGSEQY
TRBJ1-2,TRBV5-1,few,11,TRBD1,ASSMGQGTDYT
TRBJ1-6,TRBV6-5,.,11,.,ASSQRVNSPLY
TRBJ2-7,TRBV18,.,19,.,ASSPPISWDRDTKKAYEQY
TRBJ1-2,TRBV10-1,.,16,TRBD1,ASSEHRTGGYIRCGYT
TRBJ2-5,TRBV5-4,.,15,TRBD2,ASSLGGRSGGQETQY
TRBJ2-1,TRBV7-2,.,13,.,ASSLALAVRIPQF
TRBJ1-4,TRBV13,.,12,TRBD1,ASSRQGSDEKLF
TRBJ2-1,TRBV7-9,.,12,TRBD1,ASSLAGQGYEQF
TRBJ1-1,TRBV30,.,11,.,AWIGSRGTEAF
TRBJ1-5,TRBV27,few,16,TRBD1,ASSRTGGWGLSNQPQH
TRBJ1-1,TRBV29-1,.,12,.,SVVWPGSGSEAF
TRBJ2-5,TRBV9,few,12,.,ASSASQGGVTQY
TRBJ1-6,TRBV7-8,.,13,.,ASSRPGQGNSPLH
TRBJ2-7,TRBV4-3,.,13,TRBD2,ASSQGAGDIYEQY
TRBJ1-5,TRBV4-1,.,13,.,ASSQDTQGNQPQH
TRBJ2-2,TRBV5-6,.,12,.,ASSPETNTGELF
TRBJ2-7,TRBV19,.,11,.,ASSNGGAYEQY
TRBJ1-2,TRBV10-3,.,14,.,AISESSAGGDYGYT
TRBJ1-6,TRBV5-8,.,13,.,ASSYRDEDNSPLH
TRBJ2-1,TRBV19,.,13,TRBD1,ASSFWDRENNEQF
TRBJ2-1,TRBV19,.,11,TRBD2,ASGPGGRGEQF
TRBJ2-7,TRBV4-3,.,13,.,ASSQDLFGDYEQY
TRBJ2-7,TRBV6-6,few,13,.,ASSYSSDSSYEQY
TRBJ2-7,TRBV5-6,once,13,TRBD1,ASSFRTGVYNEQY
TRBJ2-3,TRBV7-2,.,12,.,ASSITPGQDTQY
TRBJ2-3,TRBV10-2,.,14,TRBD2,ASSELAGGYTDTQY
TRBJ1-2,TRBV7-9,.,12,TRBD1,ATIVAGTDYGYT
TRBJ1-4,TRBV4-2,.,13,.,ASSPAGTREEKLF
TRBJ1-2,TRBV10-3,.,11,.,AFSDTTNYGYT
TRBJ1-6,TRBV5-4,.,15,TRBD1,ASRDGQGASYNSPLH
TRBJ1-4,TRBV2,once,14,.,ASSVPTREAHEKLF
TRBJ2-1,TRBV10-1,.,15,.,ASSESKRSSSYNEQF
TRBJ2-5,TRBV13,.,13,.,ASSTGGGAGETQY
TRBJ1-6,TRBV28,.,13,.,ASSPSTSGGSPLH
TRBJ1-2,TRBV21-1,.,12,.,ASRRTGGGYGYT
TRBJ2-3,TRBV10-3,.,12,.,ATGGPRDTDTQY
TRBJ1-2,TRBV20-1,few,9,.,SANSGVGYT
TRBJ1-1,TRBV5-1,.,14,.,ASSLSAGNLNTEAF
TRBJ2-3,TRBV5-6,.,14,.,ASSLRFQAHTDTQY
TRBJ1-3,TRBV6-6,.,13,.,ASTRGLNSGNTIY
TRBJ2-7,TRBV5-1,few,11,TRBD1,ASSAQGAYEQY
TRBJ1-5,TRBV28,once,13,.,ASSLGAVLNQPQH
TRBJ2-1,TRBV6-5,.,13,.,ASTPAGYPYNEQF
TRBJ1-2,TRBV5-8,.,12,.,ASSLYSGHLVDR
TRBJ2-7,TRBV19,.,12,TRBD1,ASSPSDRGYEQY